The TCR beta chain described here comes from a study of CD8 T cells in ankylosing spondylitis. Study results and limitations: It appeared that ankylosing spondylitis blood was characterized by a TCR beta motif of several highly homologous variants.

Remarks on this clonotype: Its antigen is undetermined.

TCRdb ran MiXCR on the 5' RACE reads and lists one entry per CDR3 protein. The data hold some 840,000 distinct CDR3 sequences, with about 11% observed a single time. Sequencing was performed on blood, either unsorted or a sorted T cell fraction (not recorded which). The source is a male donor with ankylosing spondylitis.

The CDR3 DNA reads as TGCGCCAGCAGTGAAACCGGGACAGGGTTCGGCGAGACCCAGTACTTC. This encodes CASSETGTGFGETQYF. The chain links TRBV10-2 to TRBJ2-5; 9 positions match TRBD1. With 3 bases clipped from V and 5 bases from J, the junction kept 10 bases outside the gene matches. Germline V gives CDR1 WSHSY, CDR2 SAAADI. The CDR3 loop spans 16 amino acids.